This T cell receptor (beta chain) was identified in a study of T cells in Graves' hyperthyroidism and ophthalmopathy. Study results and caveats: With a median lead of 6.5 months before onset, the model predicted ophthalmopathy.

As for this clonotype: Antigen: not known.

Template material for amplifying TCR beta CDR3 regions consisted of RNA transcripts. A first-round RT-PCR of the TCR CDR3 used the HTBI primer set. Each CDR3 protein is one row after TCRdb ran MiXCR on the multiplex PCR reads. The repertoire holds 490,000 or so distinct CDR3 sequences, with under 25% as singletons. This CDR3 has 11 amino acids. The germline V and J ends were trimmed by 4 bases and 1 base, with 3 bases remaining between them. Germline assignment: CDR1 DFQATT and CDR2 SNEGSKA (reference sequence). This TCR derives from a woman in her seventies with Graves' ophthalmopathy. The V gene is TRBV20-1, the J gene TRBJ2-3; D ambiguous. Source material: blood. The CDR3 DNA is TGCAGTGCTATAGGCACAGATACGCAGTATTTT. This gives the protein CSAIGTDTQYF.